This is a list of T cell receptor beta chains from one sample in a study of post-analysis software for immune sequencing data. TCRdb ran MiXCR on the PCR reads and lists one entry per CDR3 protein. This sample has 180,000 or so distinct CDR3 sequences, with 25% to 35% found just once. Source material: blood. These TCRs come from a girl between 2 and 17 years old with multiple sclerosis. Each CDR3 is given with its conserved first and last residue. A D gene is named only where the DNA matches it firmly. Only some rows state a clone size, as once, few, many or a class for expanded clones.

cdr3_nt	cdr3_aa	v_call	j_call	clone_size	d_call
TGCAGCGTTGAAAAGGGACAGGGGGGGAACATTCAGTACTTC	CSVEKGQGGNIQYF	TRBV29-1	TRBJ2-4	.	TRBD1
TGCGCCAGCAGCCGGTCTGTCCTAGACAGGCTTAGAGACGAGCAGTACTTC	CASSRSVLDRLRDEQYF	TRBV5-1	TRBJ2-7	few	.
TGCAGCGTGCGGTGGGGCTCCACATACAACGAGCAGTACTTC	CSVRWGSTYNEQYF	TRBV29-1	TRBJ2-7	.	.
TGTGCCAGCAGTGAACAGGGTTACACAGATACGCAGTATTTT	CASSEQGYTDTQYF	TRBV2	TRBJ2-3	.	.
TGTGCCAGCAGCTTAGAGGGACGTCCAGATACGCAGTATTTT	CASSLEGRPDTQYF	TRBV13	TRBJ2-3	few	.
TGTGCCAGCAGCTTAGGACCCAGCGGGAGCTCCTACAATGAGCAGTACTTC	CASSLGPSGSSYNEQYF	TRBV11-1	TRBJ2-7	.	TRBD2
TGTGCCAGCAGCGTAGAACGTTCGAACACTGAAGCTTTCTTT	CASSVERSNTEAFF	TRBV9	TRBJ1-1	.	.
TGCGCCAGCAGTGAATTGAGTGGACAGGGGGCCTACGAGCAGTACTTC	CASSELSGQGAYEQYF	TRBV25-1	TRBJ2-7	.	TRBD1
TGTGCCACCAGTGACCCCAGCGGGGGGGCCCCAGAGACCCAGTACTTC	CATSDPSGGAPETQYF	TRBV24-1	TRBJ2-5	.	TRBD2
TGTGCCAGCAGCCAAGTCCCAGGACAGGGGAGCGAGCAGTACTTC	CASSQVPGQGSEQYF	TRBV3-1	TRBJ2-7	many	TRBD1
TGTGCCAGCAGTTTTGGCCAGACTACCGAGACCCAGTACTTC	CASSFGQTTETQYF	TRBV12-3/TRBV12-4	TRBJ2-5	many	.
TGCAGTGCTAGATGGCAGGCAAATCAGCCCCAGCATTTT	CSARWQANQPQHF	TRBV20-1	TRBJ1-5	.	.
TGTGCCAGCAGTTTAGGCTCGGTTGAGACCCAGTACTTC	CASSLGSVETQYF	TRBV12-3/TRBV12-4	TRBJ2-5	.	.
TGTGCCAGCGGCGAGCGGGACTCCTACGAGCAGTACTTC	CASGERDSYEQYF	TRBV4-2	TRBJ2-7	many	TRBD2
TGTGCCAGCAGTCATAGCGCAGATACGCAGTATTTT	CASSHSADTQYF	TRBV12-3/TRBV12-4	TRBJ2-3	.	.
TGTGCCAGCAGTTTTTTGGGGACAGACCCAATCTATGGCTACACCTTC	CASSFLGTDPIYGYTF	TRBV27	TRBJ1-2	few	TRBD1
TGTGCCAGCAGTGACAGGGGGGCTAAGAGCAATCAGCCCCAGCATTTT	CASSDRGAKSNQPQHF	TRBV6-1	TRBJ1-5	many	TRBD1
TGCGCCAGCAGCTTCTACGGGACTAGCGGTGCAGATACGCAGTATTTT	CASSFYGTSGADTQYF	TRBV5-1	TRBJ2-3	many	TRBD2
TGTGCCACCAGCAGAGCAATTGGATACGAGCAGTACTTC	CATSRAIGYEQYF	TRBV15	TRBJ2-7	many	.
TGTGCCAGCAGCTCTCTTGTCACCGGGGAGCTGTTTTTT	CASSSLVTGELFF	TRBV7-9	TRBJ2-2	.	.
TGTGCCAGCAGTTTAGCGTCGCCCGAAACCCAGTACTTC	CASSLASPETQYF	TRBV12-3/TRBV12-4	TRBJ2-5	many	.
TGCAGTGCTAGAGGCCTCTTAGCAGGTGGCACAGATACGCAGTTCTTC	CSARGLLAGGTDTQFF	TRBV20-1	TRBJ2-1	.	.
TGCAGTGCTCTAACGGTAGCGGGGATTCGCAATCAGCCCCAGCATTTT	CSALTVAGIRNQPQHF	TRBV20-1	TRBJ1-5	.	.
TGTGCCAGCAGCTCCCCCCCACGGCATGAAAAACTGTTTTTT	CASSSPPRHEKLFF	TRBV7-9	TRBJ1-4	.	.
TGTGCCAGCAGCCGGGACCCCTACAATGAGCAGTACTTC	CASSRDPYNEQYF	TRBV12-3/TRBV12-4	TRBJ2-7	few	.
TGTGCCAGCACTCTCACGGGAGTCCCGAACACCGGGGAGCTGTTTTTT	CASTLTGVPNTGELFF	TRBV28	TRBJ2-2	.	.
TGTGCCAGCAGGCAAACAGGGAGTCCGGCTCAGCCCCAGCATTTT	CASRQTGSPAQPQHF	TRBV6-5	TRBJ1-5	.	.
TGCAGTGCTAGAGATCGGAGAGGCGGAGCCGAGCAGTACTTC	CSARDRRGGAEQYF	TRBV20-1	TRBJ2-7	.	.
TGTGCCAGCAGCCGAGCGCGGGCGCGGGGGCCTGGAAACACCATATATTTT	CASSRARARGPGNTIYF	TRBV7-2	TRBJ1-3	.	.
TGTGCCAGCACCCTGTCCGGGGACAGGCGTTCACCCCTCCACTTT	CASTLSGDRRSPLHF	TRBV28	TRBJ1-6	.	TRBD1
TGTGCCAGCAGTTACTCCACCGGGACAGGGGATATCTGTGGGGCCAACGTCCTGACTTTC	CASSYSTGTGDICGANVLTF	TRBV6-7	TRBJ2-6	.	TRBD1
TGCGCCAGCAGCACGGGACCCAACAATGAGCAGTTCTTC	CASSTGPNNEQFF	TRBV5-1	TRBJ2-1	.	.
TGTGCCAGCAGCTCCCCAGGGGACTATGGCTACACCTTC	CASSSPGDYGYTF	TRBV7-2	TRBJ1-2	many	.
TGTGCCAGCCCCCGACGGCCATCGACTAGCGGGAGTGTCTACGAGCAGTACTTC	CASPRRPSTSGSVYEQYF	TRBV7-8	TRBJ2-7	many	TRBD2
TGCAGTGCCAGCCAGGGGTCGGACTATGGCTACACCTTC	CSASQGSDYGYTF	TRBV20-1	TRBJ1-2	many	.
TGTGCCAGCAGCCAAGATCCCTGGGCTAGCGGGAGCTCCTACGAGCAGTACTTC	CASSQDPWASGSSYEQYF	TRBV4-2	TRBJ2-7	.	TRBD2
TGTGCCAGCAGCATCCGACTAGCGGGAGGGCGGGGCGAGCAGTTCTTC	CASSIRLAGGRGEQFF	TRBV7-9	TRBJ2-1	few	TRBD2
TGTGCCAGCAGCCCCCCGGGGAGTGGAGACGAGCAGTACTTC	CASSPPGSGDEQYF	TRBV12-3/TRBV12-4	TRBJ2-7	few	.
TGTGCCAGCAGTTTACGACAGGGGGTTGATTCACCCCTCCACTTT	CASSLRQGVDSPLHF	TRBV12-3/TRBV12-4	TRBJ1-6	many	TRBD1
TGCAGTGCGAAAACAGGGTTTGGGCAGCCCCAGCATTTT	CSAKTGFGQPQHF	TRBV20-1	TRBJ1-5	few	.
TGTGCCAGCAGCCCCCGGGACAGGGGCCAGCCCCAGCATTTT	CASSPRDRGQPQHF	TRBV4-2	TRBJ1-5	.	TRBD1
TGTGCCAGCAGCTTAGAGGAACAGCTTAACTATGGCTACACCTTC	CASSLEEQLNYGYTF	TRBV7-2	TRBJ1-2	many	.
TGTGCCAGTCGGACAGGCGGAGGGGAGACCCAGTACTTC	CASRTGGGETQYF	TRBV6-4	TRBJ2-5	many	.
TGTGCCAGCAGCCAAGACCAAATAGGGGATGAGCAGTACTTC	CASSQDQIGDEQYF	TRBV3-1	TRBJ2-7	few	.
TGTGCCAGCAGTGAAGAACGGGGTCGCTCGAAAACCCAGTACTTC	CASSEERGRSKTQYF	TRBV6-1	TRBJ2-5	.	.
TGTGCCAGCAGCCGAAATAGTTATAATTCACCCCTCCACTTT	CASSRNSYNSPLHF	TRBV13	TRBJ1-6	few	.
TGTGCCAGCACCCACTCGGGCGCAGATACGCAGTATTTT	CASTHSGADTQYF	TRBV21-1	TRBJ2-3	.	.
TGTGCCAACCGGGCCGACCTACCGAATACGCAGTATTTT	CANRADLPNTQYF	TRBV2	TRBJ2-3	many	.
TGTGCCAGCAGCTTGTCTCAGGGAATAGGGGCCTACGGGCAGTACTTC	CASSLSQGIGAYGQYF	TRBV11-2	TRBJ2-5	.	.
TGTGCCAGCAGTTTATGGGGGGATTACACTGAAGCTTTCTTT	CASSLWGDYTEAFF	TRBV27	TRBJ1-1	.	.
TGTGCCAGCAGCCCTTCGGCATACGAGCAGTACTTC	CASSPSAYEQYF	TRBV12-3/TRBV12-4	TRBJ2-7	.	.
TGCGCCAGCAGCGCGGGGACAGGACGCACCGGGGAGCTGTTTTTT	CASSAGTGRTGELFF	TRBV5-1	TRBJ2-2	few	TRBD1
TGTGCCAGCAGCCAAGGGCGGGGACCGAGGGAGACCCAGTACTTC	CASSQGRGPRETQYF	TRBV14	TRBJ2-5	.	.
TGCGCCAGCATGGGACAGGGATTAGATACGCAGTATTTT	CASMGQGLDTQYF	TRBV5-1	TRBJ2-3	many	TRBD1